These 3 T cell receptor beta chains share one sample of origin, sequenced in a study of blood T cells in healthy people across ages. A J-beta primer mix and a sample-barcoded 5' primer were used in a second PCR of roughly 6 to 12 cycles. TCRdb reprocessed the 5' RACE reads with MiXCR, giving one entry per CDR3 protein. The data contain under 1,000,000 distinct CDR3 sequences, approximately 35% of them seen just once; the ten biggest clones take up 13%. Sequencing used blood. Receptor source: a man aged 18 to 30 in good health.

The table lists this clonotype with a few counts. CDR3 sequence (DNA): TGTGCCAGCAGTTTAGCAGACAACACTGAAGCTTTCTTT. This sequence encodes CASSLADNTEAFF. The chain joins TRBV12-3 or TRBV12-4 to TRBJ1-1; D uncertain. Trimming pared 0 bases from V and 2 bases from J, leaving 4 bases between. The CDR3 covers 13 residues.

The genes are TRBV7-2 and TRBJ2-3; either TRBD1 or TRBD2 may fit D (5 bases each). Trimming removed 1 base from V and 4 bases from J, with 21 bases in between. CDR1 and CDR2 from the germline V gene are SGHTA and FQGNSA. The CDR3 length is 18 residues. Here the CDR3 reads CASSLERLGRDSADTQYF. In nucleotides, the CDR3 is TGTGCCAGCAGCTTAGAGCGTTTAGGCAGGGATAGCGCAGATACGCAGTATTTT.

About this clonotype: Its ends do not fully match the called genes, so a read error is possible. The CDR3 DNA reads TGTGCCAACAGCGTAGATGGGGCAGGATCTAACTATGGCTACACCTTC. Its translation is CANSVDGAGSNYGYTF. The chain links TRBV9 to TRBJ1-2, with D possibly matching TRBD1 (5 bases). CDR1 is SGDLS and CDR2 is YYNGEE in the germline V gene. CDR3 size: 16 residues. Full variable domain (remainder filled in from reference TRBV9 and TRBJ1-2): DSGVTQTPKHLITATGQRVTLRCSPRSGDLSVYWYQQSLDQGLQFLIQYYNGEERAKGNILERFSAQQFPDLHSELNLSSLELGDSALYFCANSVDGAGSNYGYTFGSGTRLTVV.